Sequencing of this T cell receptor beta chain was carried out in a study of T cells after yellow fever vaccination (dated by TCRdb to between 2019 and 2020). Context from the whole study: Libraries from fractions with low cell numbers were prepared with the SMART-Seq v4 Ultra Low Input RNA kit. To follow T-cell clones before and after both primary and booster YFV17D yellow fever vaccination, bulk TCR alpha and beta repertoires underwent longitudinal sequencing. Two healthy male donors made up the cohort, one aged 18 to 29 years and the other aged 30 to 39 years. Blood was drawn at multiple timepoints before and after primary and secondary immunization, with bulk PBMC replicates and cell subsets isolated.

The label giving this sample's treatment or condition can be read as: live attenuated yellow fever vaccine strain. A standard Ficoll-Paque protocol was used to isolate PBMCs from peripheral blood. CD4 and CD8 T-cell fractions were isolated with Dynabeads CD4 and CD8 positive selection kits. TriZol was used to extract RNA from bulk PBMCs, CD4 and CD8 fractions, and dextramer-positive and dextramer-negative fractions. Broader findings and caveats from the paper: The secondary T-cell response was weaker than the primary response but faster, peaking on day 5 instead of day 15. Because the study included only a couple of donors, the extent to which the findings can be generalized is limited. Computational filtering was needed because FACS-sorted repertoires could contain abundant contaminating clonotypes from the bulk population. Most clones expanded after primary vaccination were re-detected after the booster (almost 98% of CD4 and approximately 85% of CD8), suggesting broad memory maintenance. A small fraction of clonotypes appeared in both the CD4 and CD8 compartments, likely as a result of convergent recombination.

This clonotype has more than one count but fewer than ten. Which antigen it targets is not known. Base qualities are not provided; no much larger clone lies one nucleotide away. From its cysteine to its phenylalanine, the CDR3 spans 13 amino acids. Just CDR3 DNA is preserved here, 39 bases in frame from base 1. Deletion took 5 bases off V and 3 bases off J, with a span of 8 bases between the germline ends. In the germline V gene (reference sequence), CDR1 corresponds to LNHDA and CDR2 to SQIVND. The instrument given in TCRdb is Illumina NovaSeq 6000. TCR cDNA was made using 5'RACE template switching, a step that added a universal primer site and unique molecular identifiers. Priming for cDNA synthesis came from both the TCR alpha and TCR beta constant segments. Two PCR steps were used to amplify libraries, with sample barcodes and sequencing adapters being added in the second step. Sequencing of libraries was done on Illumina HiSeq 2500 (2x100 bp) or NovaSeq (2x150 bp). As for the authors' bioinformatics: Reads were demultiplexed and collapsed into UMI consensus sequences with MIGEC, and V(D)J alignment was performed with MiXCR. Using edgeR on replicate PBMC samples, clonotypes were called vaccine-responding if FDR was below 0.01 and the log2 fold change was above 5 up to day 15. Each bulk clonotype received a CD4 or CD8 identity based on whether the sequenced CD4 or CD8 repertoire contained that clonotype at higher abundance. Clones were called with MiXCR by TCRdb after fastp trimmed the public reads at Q25, and only in-frame beta chains were retained. When rows share a CDR3 protein, they turn into one entry using the most common DNA and genes. None of the V and J calls come from the authors' own analysis; TCRdb made them. In this sample the table shows 150,000 to 200,000 distinct CDR3 sequences, approximately 10% of which occur a single time. The top ten clones comprise under 40% of the sample.

Rearrangement joined TRBV19 to TRBJ1-5; the D gene identity is not certain. Sequenced here: CD8+ T cells sorted from PBMCs, sampled 45 days after the yellow fever booster vaccination. The clonotype originates from a man between 18 and 29 years old who received the YFV17D yellow fever vaccine. The DNA is as follows: TGTGCCAGTAGTCGGATAGACAATCAGCCCCAGCATTTT. It translates to CASSRIDNQPQHF.